The 21 T cell receptor beta chains in this list originate from one sample, sequenced in a study of T-cell reconstitution after alpha-beta-depleted transplantation in children. TCRbeta library construction was performed incorporating unique molecular identifiers. TCRdb ran MiXCR on the PCR reads and lists one entry per CDR3 protein. The sample contains hundreds of thousands of distinct CDR3 sequences, over 15% of which appear only once. The sample consisted of PBMCs from the stem cell graft donor, taken from the stem cell graft. The receptors here all came from a human donor who donated a stem cell graft to a child with acute myeloid leukemia.

This clonotype appeared many times. The chain is built from TRBV7-2 and TRBJ1-5, with D unclear. There are 13 residues in the CDR3. Germline V CDR1 and CDR2: SGHTA, FQGNSA. The ends were cut back, 2 bases at V and 4 bases at J, with 6 bases in the middle. CDR3 region: CASSLRQNQPQHF. The CDR3 DNA reads as TGTGCCAGCAGCTTAAGGCAGAATCAGCCCCAGCATTTT.

This clonotype showed up many times. This rearrangement joins TRBV27 to TRBJ2-7; D is possibly TRBD1 or TRBD2 (5 bases each). CDR3 length: 15 residues. V gave up 1 base and J gave up 6 bases, with 16 bases separating them. CDR1 is MNHEY, CDR2 SMNVEV, per germline (reference sequence). The CDR3 coding sequence is TGTGCCAGCAGTTTATTTGGGACGGGGCTGGGCGAGCAGTACTTC. It encodes CASSLFGTGLGEQYF.

The chain recombines TRBV7-9 with TRBJ2-3; no firm D call. The V gene's germline CDR1 is SEHNR and CDR2 FQNEAQ (reference sequence). This CDR3 spans 15 amino acids. Trimming removed 5 bases from V and 2 bases from J, with 14 bases in between. Here the CDR3 reads CASSILGPSTDTQYF. The CDR3, as DNA: TGTGCCAGCAGCATTTTAGGTCCCTCCACAGATACGCAGTATTTT.

This clonotype was picked up many times. This chain links TRBV7-2 with TRBJ2-7, with a possible D match to TRBD2 (6 bases). CDR3 length: 14 residues. With 4 bases removed from V and 7 bases from J, the gap between germline ends came to 17 bases. The germline CDR1 and CDR2 sequences are SGHTA and FQGNSA. CDR3 nucleotide sequence: TGTGCCAGCAGCTACGGCAGGGACGGGAGAGAGCAGTACTTC. This sequence encodes CASSYGRDGREQYF.

This clonotype was seen many times. The V and J genes are TRBV29-1 and TRBJ2-1, with TRBD1 identical over 10 bases. Germline V gene data show CDR1 as SQVTM and CDR2 as ANQGSEA. V lost 5 bases to trimming and J lost 8 bases; unmatched junction nucleotides: 15. This CDR3 region has 16 residues. CDR3 sequence: CSVTPLSGQGIDEQFF. In DNA form, the CDR3 reads TGCAGCGTTACACCCCTTTCGGGACAGGGGATCGATGAGCAGTTCTTC.

This clonotype has only a few counts. The chain couples TRBV28 to TRBJ1-4, with D tentatively TRBD1 (5 bases). The germline CDR1 and CDR2 sequences are MDHEN and SYDVKM. The CDR3 loop spans 10 amino acids. V shed 11 bases and J shed 11 bases, with 12 bases lying between them. Here the CDR3 DNA reads TGTGCCTGCCAGGGTCGGAAACTGTTTTTT. Residues: CACQGRKLFF.

This rearrangement joins TRBV29-1 to TRBJ1-2, with 9 nucleotides matching TRBD1. V lost 1 base, J lost 4 bases, and 7 bases stayed unmatched. Germline CDR1 SQVTM, CDR2 ANQGSEA. The CDR3 has 15 residues. This CDR3 is CSVEARDRVGYGYTF. The DNA for the CDR3 is TGCAGCGTTGAAGCCCGGGACAGGGTGGGCTATGGCTACACCTTC. The full variable domain, with the rest looked up from reference TRBV29-1 and TRBJ1-2, is SAVISQKPSRDICQRGTSLTIQCQVDSQVTMMFWYRQQPGQSLTLIATANQGSEATYESGFVIDKFPISRPNLTFSTLTVSNMSPEDSSIYLCSVEARDRVGYGYTFGSGTRLTVV.

This sequence joins TRBV7-9 and TRBJ1-6; 9 bases line up with TRBD1. The CDR3 is 16 residues long. Germline CDR1 SEHNR, CDR2 FQNEAQ (reference sequence). With 5 bases clipped from V and 10 bases from J, the junction kept 12 bases outside the gene matches. DNA for the CDR3: TGTGCCAGCAGCCCCATGGGGACAGGGTTGGAGTCACCCCTCCACTTT. Residues: CASSPMGTGLESPLHF.

In this sample, this clonotype turned up a few times. The chain has TRBV13 and TRBJ1-4; tentatively, D is TRBD1 (5 bases). The CDR3 runs 18 residues. Trimming cost V 0 bases and J 0 bases, with 14 bases left between them. CDR1 and CDR2 (germline): PRHDT, FYEKMQ (reference sequence). The CDR3 coding sequence is TGTGCCAGCAGCTTAGGCGGAGGGGCCCTCCCAACTAATGAAAAACTGTTTTTT. It translates to CASSLGGGALPTNEKLFF.

This clonotype was observed at least ten times. This chain's CDR3 is CASSTDSRRLTEAFF. Here the CDR3 DNA reads TGTGCCAGCAGTACCGACAGCCGGAGGTTGACTGAAGCTTTCTTT. This chain connects TRBV5-5 to TRBJ1-1, with D perhaps matching TRBD1 (5 bases). Germline values: CDR1 SGHKS, CDR2 YYEKEE (reference sequence). Trimming pared 5 bases from V and 5 bases from J, leaving 19 bases between. The CDR3 contains 15 residues. The entire variable domain, with the rest obtained from reference TRBV5-5 and TRBJ1-1, is as follows: DAGVTQSPTHLIKTRGQQVTLRCSPISGHKSVSWYQQVLGQGPQFIFQYYEKEERGRGNFPDRFSARQFPNYSSELNVNALLLGDSALYLCASSTDSRRLTEAFFGQGTRLTVV.

This clonotype was found many times. The chain combines TRBV20-1 with TRBJ2-3; D unresolved. V lost 0 bases, J lost 0 bases, and 10 bases lay in between. Germline V gene lookup returns CDR1 DFQATT and CDR2 SNEGSKA (reference sequence). There are 15 residues in the CDR3. The CDR3 nucleotides are TGCAGTGCTAGAGATCAGTATACTAGCACAGATACGCAGTATTTT. Protein product: CSARDQYTSTDTQYF.

There are a few counts of this clonotype. The DNA for the CDR3 is TGTGCCAGCAGCGTAGGGACAGGGGATCGGACTGAAGCTTTCTTT. Encoded protein: CASSVGTGDRTEAFF. The chain has TRBV9 and TRBJ1-1; 9 bases map to TRBD1. V gave up 0 bases and J gave up 5 bases; unmatched junction bases: 5. CDR3 length equals 15 residues. CDR1 is SGDLS and CDR2 is YYNGEE in the germline V gene.

V and J are TRBV5-1 and TRBJ2-3, with D uncertain. Germline loops: CDR1 SGHRS, CDR2 YFSETQ. Trimming stripped 2 bases from V and 0 bases from J, with 10 bases between. The length of the CDR3 is 15 residues. CDR3 in amino acids: CASSFPDSSTDTQYF. The CDR3 nucleotides are TGCGCCAGCAGCTTCCCAGACTCTAGCACAGATACGCAGTATTTT.

Comment on this clonotype: This may come from a read error, since a much larger clone is one base off. This sequence joins TRBV27 and TRBJ1-5; D not certain. Germline V gene lookup returns CDR1 MNHEY and CDR2 SMNVEV (reference sequence). The CDR3 sequence is 14 residues long. V lost 4 bases, J lost 3 bases, and 10 bases lay in between. The CDR3 sequence: CASSSRTTNQPQHF. CDR3 DNA: TGTGCCAGCAGTTCCAGGACTACCAATCAGCCCCAGCATTTT.

The sample holds many counts of this clonotype. The chain recombines TRBV29-1 with TRBJ1-5; D not resolved. Germline CDR1 is SQVTM and CDR2 is ANQGSEA. The CDR3 runs 13 residues. Trimming cost V 7 bases and J 3 bases, with 13 bases left between them. CDR3 in amino acids: CSAAQGPNQPQHF. CDR3 nucleotides: TGCAGCGCTGCCCAAGGACCCAATCAGCCCCAGCATTTT.

The chain is built from TRBV20-1 and TRBJ1-6; D possibly corresponds to TRBD1 (5 bases). The CDR3 has 15 residues. Germline lookup yields CDR1 DFQATT and CDR2 SNEGSKA (reference sequence). Trimming removed 1 base from V and 9 bases from J, with 16 bases in between. CDR3 protein: CSARAQGSIGSPLHF. The CDR3 nucleotides read TGCAGTGCTAGAGCCCAGGGCAGCATAGGTTCACCCCTCCACTTT.

Only a few counts were recorded for this clonotype. CDR3 amino acids: CASSLATRAEQYF. CDR3 bases: TGTGCCAGCAGTTTAGCCACCCGTGCCGAGCAGTACTTC. The V and J genes are TRBV12-3 or TRBV12-4 and TRBJ2-7; D gene uncertain. Trimming cost V 0 bases and J 6 bases, with 9 bases left between them. The CDR3 totals 13 residues.

The DNA of the CDR3 is TGTGCCAGCAGCCCTGACCTGGGCGGCTATGGCTACACCTTC. It translates to CASSPDLGGYGYTF. The V and J genes are TRBV7-8 and TRBJ1-2, with D uncertain. The CDR3 consists of 14 residues. V dropped 5 bases and J dropped 4 bases, with 14 bases sitting between them. CDR1 and CDR2 from the germline V gene are SGHVS and FQNEAQ.

The gene calls are TRBV5-1 and TRBJ2-3, with TRBD2 matching over 7 bases. Germline CDR1 reads SGHRS; CDR2 reads YFSETQ. The V segment lost 7 bases and the J segment 4 bases; nucleotides outside the gene matches: 27. The CDR3 is made up of 20 amino acids. CDR3 loop: CASRYSGTTTRPSHADTQYF. CDR3 nucleotide sequence: TGCGCCAGCCGTTACTCCGGGACTACAACTCGTCCCTCCCACGCAGATACGCAGTATTTT.

The chain carries TRBV5-1 and TRBJ1-1, with D possibly TRBD1 on 6 matching bases. There are 15 residues in the CDR3. V was trimmed by 7 bases and J by 1 base, leaving 17 bases between them. Germline V gene sequence: CDR1 SGHRS, CDR2 YFSETQ. As DNA, the CDR3 is TGCGCCAGCCGAAATTGGGGGCCAACGAACACTGAAGCTTTCTTT. Encoded protein: CASRNWGPTNTEAFF.

Concerning this clonotype: At one end, the junction sequence differs from germline, possibly due to a read error. This sequence joins TRBV20-1 and TRBJ2-3; 10 bases align to TRBD2. Germline V gene sequence: CDR1 DFQATT, CDR2 SNEGSKA (reference sequence). The CDR3 is 15 residues long. This chain's CDR3 is CSARLTSGRTDPQYF. The DNA of the CDR3 is TGCAGTGCTAGATTGACTAGCGGGCGCACAGATCCGCAGTATTTT.